This T cell receptor beta chain was profiled in a study of control samples from healthy donors and cancer patients. The CDR3 contains 16 residues. V lost 6 bases and J lost 7; bases outside the gene matches: 10. Germline CDR1 MNHNS, CDR2 SASEGT. Libraries were prepared by immunoSEQ multiplex PCR; TCRdb keeps only in-frame clonotypes and omits some of them. In the table there are some 130,000 clones, roughly 92% of which are singletons. V and J are TRBV6-1 and TRBJ2-1, with TRBD2 matching 12 bases. What was sequenced was blood. The sequence was obtained from a young man in good health. CDR3 loop: CASRERLAGAVNEQFF. In nucleotides, the CDR3 is TGTGCCAGCAGGGAACGACTAGCGGGGGCTGTGAATGAGCAGTTCTTC.